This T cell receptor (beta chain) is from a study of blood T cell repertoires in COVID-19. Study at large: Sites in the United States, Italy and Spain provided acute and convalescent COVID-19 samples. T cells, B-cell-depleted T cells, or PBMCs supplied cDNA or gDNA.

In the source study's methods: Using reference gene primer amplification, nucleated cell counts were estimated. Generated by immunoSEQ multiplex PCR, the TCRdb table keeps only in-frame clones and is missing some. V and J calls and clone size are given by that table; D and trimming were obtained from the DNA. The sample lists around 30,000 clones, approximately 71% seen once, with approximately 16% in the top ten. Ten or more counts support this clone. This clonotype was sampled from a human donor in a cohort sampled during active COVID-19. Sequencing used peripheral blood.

CDR3 loop: CASSLQGSGETQYF. Here the CDR3 DNA reads TGTGCCAGCAGCTTACAGGGAAGTGGGGAGACCCAGTACTTC. The V call is TRBV11-1, the J call TRBJ2-5; perhaps TRBD1 as D (5 bases). CDR1 and CDR2 from the germline V gene are SGHAT and FQDESV (reference sequence). CDR3 length: 14 amino acids. V lost 2 bases, J lost 5 bases, and 12 bases lay in between. The whole variable domain, remainder taken from reference TRBV11-1 and TRBJ2-5, is EAEVAQSPRYKITEKSQAVAFWCDPISGHATLYWYRQILGQGPELLVQFQDESVVDDSQLPKDRFSAERLKGVDSTLKIQPAELGDSAMYLCASSLQGSGETQYFGPGTRLLVL.